This T cell receptor (beta chain) was observed in a study of cytomegalovirus exposure and HLA in healthy donors. The overall study: Earlier findings included about 120 million unique TCR beta sequences obtained from approximately 170 million T cells.

Study-level points and caveats: TCR beta V- and J-gene trimming was later associated with a missense DCLRE1C variant.

The CDR3 consists of 14 residues. Losses at the gene ends were 5 bases for V and 5 bases for J; bases not matched to a gene: 4. Germline CDR1 reads SGDLS; CDR2 reads YYNGEE. Both 60 Vbeta primers and 13 Jbeta primers went into the PCR. The authors' processing: Later analysis identified some 80 million unique TCR beta chains, approximately 11 million shared. Profiling relied on immunoSEQ multiplex PCR, and the TCRdb table lists in-frame clones only, not all of them. Clonal size and the V and J genes are those of that table, whereas D and trimming came from the DNA. The sample carries around 210,000 clones, around 78% recorded once. Note on this clone: The antigen remains unidentified.

The rearrangement joins TRBV9 to TRBJ2-3; 11 bases map to TRBD2. This TCR came from a boy younger than 18 in good health and CMV-seronegative. Material for sequencing was PBMCs. The CDR3 bases are TGTGCCAGCAGTCTTGGGACTAGCGGAGATACGCAGTATTTT. Protein product: CASSLGTSGDTQYF.